Listed here are 3 T cell receptor beta chains from one sample, sequenced in a study of blood T cell repertoires in COVID-19. The assay was immunoSEQ multiplex PCR, and TCRdb's table has in-frame clones only and misses some. The sample lists about 55,000 clones; over 80% were seen once. The sample consisted of peripheral blood. These receptor sequences come from a man in his forties with COVID-19, enrolled during active disease.

The CDR3 DNA reads as TGTGCCAGCAGTACAAATCAGGGCCTCGAAGGGAATTCACCCCTCCACTTT. Its translation is CASSTNQGLEGNSPLHF. V and J are TRBV28 and TRBJ1-6; perhaps TRBD1 as D (5 bases). This CDR3 spans 17 amino acids. Germline V gives CDR1 MDHEN, CDR2 SYDVKM. The ends were cut back, 5 bases at V and 7 bases at J, with 21 bases in the middle.

V usage is TRBV3-1 (or the pseudogene TRBV3-2) and J usage is TRBJ1-4, with 7 bases that match TRBD1. Germline trimming cut 8 bases from V and 5 bases from J; bases unmatched to any gene: 8. Germline V lookup: CDR1 LGHDT, CDR2 YNNKEL (reference sequence). This CDR3 is 14 amino acids long. CDR3 sequence: CASSRTGPNEKLFF. In DNA form, the CDR3 reads TGTGCCAGCTCAAGGACAGGACCAAATGAAAAACTGTTTTTT.

The chain combines TRBV7-9 with TRBJ2-7, with 7 bases aligning to TRBD1. The germline gives CDR1 SEHNR, CDR2 FQNEAQ (reference sequence). The CDR3 length is 14 residues. V trimming: 7 bases; J trimming: 1 base; junction bases outside the gene matches: 7. CDR3 nucleotides: TGTGCCAGCACCCAAGGGGGCGCTTCCTACGAGCAGTACTTC. As protein: CASTQGGASYEQYF.